The source of this T cell receptor (beta chain) is a study of blood T cells in healthy people across ages. Sample-barcoded 5' priming and a J-beta primer mix drove a second PCR of about 7 to 11 cycles. TCRdb fed the 5' RACE reads into MiXCR, producing one record per CDR3 protein. The table shows about 1.6 million distinct CDR3 sequences, with roughly 32% occurring only once. This CDR3 region has 10 residues. Per sample, at least 5 micrograms of total RNA were extracted. Study results and caveats: Older individuals had lower TCR beta diversity per million T cells (the decline was roughly linear).

A word on this clonotype: Antigen specificity is unknown.

Sequenced: blood. This chain links TRBV21-1 with TRBJ2-3. TRBV21-1 is a recognized pseudogene. This receptor was obtained from a woman aged 25 to 39 in good health. CDR3 amino acids: CATRTDTQYF. CDR3 bases: TGTGCCACCAGGACGGATACGCAGTATTTT.